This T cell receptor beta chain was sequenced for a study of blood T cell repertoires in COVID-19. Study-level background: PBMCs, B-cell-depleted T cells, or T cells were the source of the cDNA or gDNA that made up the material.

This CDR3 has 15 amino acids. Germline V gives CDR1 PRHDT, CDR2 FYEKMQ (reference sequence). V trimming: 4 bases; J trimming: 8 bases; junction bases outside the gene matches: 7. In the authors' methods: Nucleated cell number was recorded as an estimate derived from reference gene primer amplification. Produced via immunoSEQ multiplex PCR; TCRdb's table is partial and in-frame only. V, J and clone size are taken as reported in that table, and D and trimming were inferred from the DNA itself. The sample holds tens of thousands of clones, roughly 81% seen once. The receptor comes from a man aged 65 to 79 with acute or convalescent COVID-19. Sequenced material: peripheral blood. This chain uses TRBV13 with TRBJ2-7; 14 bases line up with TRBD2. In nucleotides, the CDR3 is TGTGCCAGCAGCTCCGGACTAGCGGGGGGAGCCCAGCAGTACTTC. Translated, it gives CASSSGLAGGAQQYF.